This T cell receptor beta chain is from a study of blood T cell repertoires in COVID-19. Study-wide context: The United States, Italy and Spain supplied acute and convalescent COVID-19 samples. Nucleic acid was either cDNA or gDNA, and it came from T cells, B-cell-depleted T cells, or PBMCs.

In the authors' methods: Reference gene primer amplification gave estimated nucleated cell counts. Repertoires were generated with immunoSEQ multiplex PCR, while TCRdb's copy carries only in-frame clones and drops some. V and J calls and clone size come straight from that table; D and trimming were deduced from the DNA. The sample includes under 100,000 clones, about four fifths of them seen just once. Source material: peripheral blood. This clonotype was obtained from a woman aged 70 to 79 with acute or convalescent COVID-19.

In DNA form, the CDR3 reads TGTGCCAGCAGCCCCGGGACAGGGGAAGTGAACACTGAAGCTTTCTTT. As protein: CASSPGTGEVNTEAFF. The V and J genes are TRBV2 and TRBJ1-1; TRBD1 matches at 10 bases. The ends lost 6 bases at V and 0 bases at J; junction bases unmatched: 7. The CDR3 sequence is 16 residues long. CDR1 is SNHLY, CDR2 FYNNEI, per germline.